The entry below gives a single T cell receptor beta chain sequence along with its context. Antigen specificity is unknown. The data were taken from a study of cytomegalovirus exposure and HLA in healthy donors. Overall study findings and caveats: Accurate HLA-A and HLA-B prediction from TCR beta sequences was reported for most subjects. A prior analysis recorded that most TCR beta V segments were productive about 90% or about 30% of the time. Association of a missense DCLRE1C variant with TCR beta V- and J-gene trimming was reported in a later analysis. The study carried out a later analysis of TCR beta sequences. It associated approximately 15,000 of them with specific HLA alleles at a false discovery rate of 0.05.

Germline V gives CDR1 SGDLS, CDR2 YYNGEE. The CDR3 spans 15 residues. The V gene end was trimmed by 3 bases and the J gene end by 7 bases; junction bases not matched to a gene: 8. Amplification used 60 Vbeta primers and 13 Jbeta primers. Some clones are missing from TCRdb's copy, which holds only in-frame ones; the method was immunoSEQ multiplex PCR. The sample contains around 170,000 clones, around 84% of which appear only once. The material sequenced was PBMCs. V is TRBV9 and J is TRBJ2-2, with 8 bases that match TRBD1. The clonotype was recovered from a woman in her 50s in good health and CMV-seropositive. The CDR3 is CASSATDRGIGELFF. CDR3 DNA: TGTGCCAGCAGCGCCACAGACAGGGGTATCGGGGAGCTGTTTTTT.